This T cell receptor beta chain comes out of a study of T-cell memory formation after mild COVID-19. This clonotype was recorded at least ten times. Its antigen is as yet unknown. General study results and limits: Chiefly within CM and EM were the contracting CD4+ clones; CD8+ ones were within EMRA. Still unconfirmed is whether the second-wave clones peaking on day 37 recognized SARS-CoV-2.

In germline, CDR1 is SEHNR, CDR2 FQNEAQ (reference sequence). The V gene lost 5 bases and the J gene lost 4 bases, with 14 bases spanning the gap. The CDR3 loop spans 14 amino acids. 5'RACE, which relied on constant-segment primers, yielded TCR alpha and TCR beta cDNA libraries carrying sample barcodes and UMIs. TCRdb re-analysed the 5' RACE reads in MiXCR, keeping a single row per CDR3 protein. The repertoire holds roughly 250,000 distinct CDR3 sequences, with approximately 16% as singletons. What was sequenced was PBMCs or a T cell subset sorted from them (not recorded which). This clonotype originated in a man younger than 30 who had mild COVID-19 (a few samples of this study predate the infection). Cell type and time point are not known. The rearrangement links TRBV7-9 to TRBJ1-1, with a tentative D call TRBD1 (5 bases). The DNA for the CDR3 is TGTGCCAGCAGCCCAGGGACCCCGGGCACTGAAGCTTTCTTT. This encodes CASSPGTPGTEAFF.